This paragraph covers one T cell receptor (beta chain) sequence. What it binds is not known. These data come from a study of OX40 agonist ivuxolimab in advanced cancers. Some clones are missing from TCRdb's copy, which holds only in-frame ones; the method was immunoSEQ multiplex PCR. The sample gives 66,000 or so clones, 80% to 85% of which show up once; about 4.8% is in the top ten. Broader study findings: It was also the case that some nonresponders had low normalized T-cell clonal expansion.

From germline, CDR1 is SGHRS and CDR2 YFSETQ. V gave up 2 bases and J gave up 0 bases, with 11 bases separating them. This CDR3 region has 15 residues. The chain joins TRBV5-1 to TRBJ1-2; a possible D gene is TRBD1 (5 bases). This sequence was found in an adult with an advanced solid tumor such as melanoma, head and neck, liver or kidney cancer. Sample: CD4+ or CD8+ T cells sorted from blood, taken in a trial of the OX40 agonist ivuxolimab. The CDR3 loop is CASSLQRGANYGYTF. The CDR3 nucleotides are TGCGCCAGCAGCTTACAAAGGGGAGCTAACTATGGCTACACCTTC.